This T cell receptor beta chain was found in a study of CD8 T cells in ankylosing spondylitis. Findings and caveats of the study: Among TCR beta sequences, a motif of under 10 highly homologous variants appeared characteristic of ankylosing spondylitis blood. Disease-linked clones reportedly concentrated significantly in matched ankylosing spondylitis synovial fluid.

Losses at the gene ends were 4 bases for V and 8 bases for J; bases not matched to a gene: 3. Per the germline V gene, CDR1 is KGHSH and CDR2 is LQKENI. CDR3 length equals 13 residues. As the method for making TCR beta libraries, quantitative 5'-RACE with molecular barcodes was used. MiXCR was run by TCRdb on the 5' RACE reads, yielding one entry per CDR3 protein. The table shows 700,000 or so distinct CDR3 sequences, with 15% to 20% occurring only once. Comments on this clonotype: Antigen unknown.

The sequence derives from a male donor with ankylosing spondylitis. V gene TRBV18 combines with J gene TRBJ2-1, with 9 bases that match TRBD1. Sequences were obtained from blood, either unsorted or a sorted T cell fraction (not recorded which). CDR3 nucleotide sequence: TGTGCCAGCTCACGGGACAGGGTCGATGAGCAGTTCTTC. It specifies CASSRDRVDEQFF.